This T cell receptor (beta chain) was observed in a study of response to subunit inactivated influenza vaccine. From the RT-PCR reads, TCRdb called clonotypes with MiXCR, one entry per CDR3 protein. Of roughly 670,000 distinct CDR3 sequences listed, 11% to 15% are singletons. Points from the study as a whole: The study's authors posited that every seasonal influenza vaccination enlists few new T cells.

This CDR3 region has 17 residues. V was cut by 5 bases and J by 7 bases, with 27 bases left in between. The V gene's germline CDR1 is SGHVS and CDR2 FQNEAQ. This clonotype was recorded a few times. Its specificity is unknown. The chain uses TRBV7-8 and TRBJ2-7; maybe TRBD2 (6 bases). Material: PBMCs from blood, obtained approximately 15 days before vaccination. This receptor was obtained from a man aged 50-60 years who received an inactivated influenza vaccine. CDR3 amino acids: CASSPPRGREKAWEQYF. CDR3 nucleotide sequence: TGTGCCAGCAGCCCCCCGCGGGGTAGGGAAAAGGCTTGGGAGCAGTACTTC. The entire variable domain, with the rest obtained from reference TRBV7-8 and TRBJ2-7, is as follows: GAGVSQSPRYKVAKRGQDVALRCDPISGHVSLFWYQQALGQGPEFLTYFQNEAQLDKSGLPSDRFFAERPEGSVSTLKIQRTQQEDSAVYLCASSPPRGREKAWEQYFGPGTRLTVT.